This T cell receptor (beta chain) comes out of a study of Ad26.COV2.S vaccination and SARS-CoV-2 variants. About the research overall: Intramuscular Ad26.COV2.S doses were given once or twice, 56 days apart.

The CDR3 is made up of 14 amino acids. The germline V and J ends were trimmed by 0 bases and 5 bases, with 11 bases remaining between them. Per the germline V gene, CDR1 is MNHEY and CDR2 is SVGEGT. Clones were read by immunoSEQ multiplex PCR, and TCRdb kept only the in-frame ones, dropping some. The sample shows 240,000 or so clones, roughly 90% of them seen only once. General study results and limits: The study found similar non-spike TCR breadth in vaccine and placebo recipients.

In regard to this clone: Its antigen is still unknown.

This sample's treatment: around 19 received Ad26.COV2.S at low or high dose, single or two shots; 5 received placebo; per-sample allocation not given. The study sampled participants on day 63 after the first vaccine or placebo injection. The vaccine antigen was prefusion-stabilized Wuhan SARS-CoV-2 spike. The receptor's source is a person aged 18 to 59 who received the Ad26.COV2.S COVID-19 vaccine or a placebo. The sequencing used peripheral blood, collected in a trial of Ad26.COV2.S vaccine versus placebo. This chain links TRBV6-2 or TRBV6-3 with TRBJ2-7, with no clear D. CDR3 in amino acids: CASSYSGPRHEQYF. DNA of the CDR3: TGTGCCAGCAGTTACTCTGGACCCCGACACGAGCAGTACTTC.